One and the same sample provided the 32 T cell receptor beta chains below, sequenced in a study of cytomegalovirus exposure and HLA in healthy donors. Profiled with immunoSEQ multiplex PCR; TCRdb holds only in-frame clones, not every one. The sample shows about 98,000 clones, about 88% of them seen only once. Specimen: PBMCs. These receptors all come from a man younger than 35 in good health and CMV-seropositive.

The rearrangement links TRBV5-1 to TRBJ2-1; no clear D. Between the trimmed V and J ends, which lost 1 base and 5 bases, there was a span of 10 bases. The CDR3 totals 14 residues. Germline CDR1 SGHRS, CDR2 YFSETQ. The CDR3, as DNA: TGCGCCAGCAGCTTGATGACAACCGACAATGAGCAGTTCTTC. Translating it yields CASSLMTTDNEQFF.

V and J are TRBV7-2 and TRBJ2-1, with 7 bases matching TRBD2. Germline V gene lookup returns CDR1 SGHTA and CDR2 FQGNSA. Germline trimming cut 1 base from V and 6 bases from J; bases unmatched to any gene: 6. The CDR3 runs to 15 residues. The CDR3 region is CASSLGDYSTNEQFF. The CDR3 region has the DNA TGTGCCAGCAGCTTAGGGGACTACTCCACCAATGAGCAGTTCTTC.

The rearrangement links TRBV6-5 to TRBJ2-7, with TRBD1 as a possible D gene (6 bases). The CDR3 is made up of 15 amino acids. The V gene's germline CDR1 is MNHEY and CDR2 SVGAGI. V was cut by 0 bases and J by 1 base, with 10 bases left in between. This CDR3 reads CASSYSEQGSYEQYF. As DNA, the CDR3 is TGTGCCAGCAGTTACTCTGAACAGGGTTCCTACGAGCAGTACTTC.

J is TRBJ2-2 and V is TRBV19; TRBD2 aligns across 14 bases. The CDR3 spans 16 residues. The V gene's germline CDR1 is LNHDA and CDR2 SQIVND (reference sequence). The junction had 5 bases not matched to a gene; V was cut back by 6 bases and J by 5 bases. The CDR3 region has the DNA TGTGCCAGTAGCCCAGGACTAGCGGGGGGAACCGGGGAGCTGTTTTTT. This gives the protein CASSPGLAGGTGELFF.

This chain links TRBV7-9 with TRBJ2-1; TRBD2 might be the D (5 bases). The CDR3 totals 13 residues. V was cut by 1 base and J by 6 bases, with 7 bases left in between. Germline V gives CDR1 SEHNR, CDR2 FQNEAQ (reference sequence). CDR3 loop: CASSLVAGNEQFF. For the CDR3, the DNA is TGTGCCAGCAGCTTAGTGGCGGGCAATGAGCAGTTCTTC. Looking up the rest from reference TRBV7-9 and TRBJ2-1 gives the full variable domain: DTGVSQNPRHKITKRGQNVTFRCDPISEHNRLYWYRQTLGQGPEFLTYFQNEAQLEKSRLLSDRFSAERPKGSFSTLEIQRTEQGDSAMYLCASSLVAGNEQFFGPGTRLTVL.

The chain has TRBV11-3 and TRBJ1-4; TRBD1 agrees at 7 bases. Germline V gene lookup returns CDR1 SGHNT and CDR2 YENEEA. V shed 4 bases and J 7 bases; nucleotides not matched to a gene: 3. This CDR3 contains 13 residues. CDR3 nucleotides: TGTGCCAGCAGCTCCAGGGGGTCTGAAAAACTGTTTTTT. Its translation: CASSSRGSEKLFF.

The V gene is TRBV13, the J gene TRBJ2-7; TRBD1 agrees at 10 bases. There are 14 residues in the CDR3. The V segment lost 4 bases and the J segment 4 bases; nucleotides outside the gene matches: 4. Germline V lookup: CDR1 PRHDT, CDR2 FYEKMQ (reference sequence). The CDR3 DNA reads as TGTGCCAGCAGCTCCCCGGACAGGGGGTACGAGCAGTACTTC. Translating gives CASSSPDRGYEQYF.

The chain has TRBV5-1 and TRBJ1-1, with a weak D call TRBD1 (6 bases). The CDR3 has 14 amino acids. V was clipped by 3 bases and J by 1 base, with 10 bases between them. Germline V gives CDR1 SGHRS, CDR2 YFSETQ. The CDR3 region has the DNA TGCGCCAGCAGCTGGGACACAGAGAACACTGAAGCTTTCTTT. Translated, it gives CASSWDTENTEAFF.

The chain has TRBV29-1 and TRBJ1-2, with D uncertain. Germline CDR1 is SQVTM and CDR2 is ANQGSEA. The CDR3 runs 16 residues. Deletions cut 6 bases from V and 2 bases from J, with 22 bases between. CDR3: CSVSPGAQSPNYGYTF. The DNA for the CDR3 is TGCAGCGTCTCGCCGGGAGCCCAATCCCCCAACTATGGCTACACCTTC.

The V call is TRBV6-5, the J call TRBJ2-7; the D gene is possibly TRBD2 (5 bases). The germline V gene encodes CDR1 MNHEY and CDR2 SVGAGI. This CDR3 has 14 residues. Trimming left V 4 bases short and J 2 bases short, with 12 bases between. CDR3 protein: CASSLGIGTYEQYF. The CDR3 DNA follows: TGTGCCAGCAGTTTAGGGATCGGGACCTACGAGCAGTACTTC.

The V gene is TRBV19, the J gene TRBJ2-1; TRBD2 aligns across 7 bases. Per the germline V gene, CDR1 is LNHDA and CDR2 is SQIVND (reference sequence). V dropped 5 bases and J dropped 3; count of bases not matched to a gene: 4. This CDR3 is built from 14 residues. Here the CDR3 DNA reads TGTGCCAGTAGTTTCGGGACTAACTACAATGAGCAGTTCTTC. Residues: CASSFGTNYNEQFF.

V usage is TRBV11-2 and J usage is TRBJ2-2; TRBD1 might be the D (6 bases). Per the germline V gene, CDR1 is SGHAT and CDR2 is FQNNGV. The CDR3 loop spans 15 amino acids. Deletions cut 5 bases from V and 7 bases from J, with 17 bases between. In DNA, the CDR3 is TGTGCCAGCAGCCCTAACTTTAACAGGGTCGGGGAGCTGTTTTTT. Its translation is CASSPNFNRVGELFF. The variable domain in full, with the rest retrieved from reference TRBV11-2 and TRBJ2-2, is EAGVAQSPRYKIIEKRQSVAFWCNPISGHATLYWYQQILGQGPKLLIQFQNNGVVDDSQLPKDRFSAERLKGVDSTLKIQPAKLEDSAVYLCASSPNFNRVGELFFGEGSRLTVL.

The rearrangement joins TRBV27 to TRBJ2-5; TRBD2 matches at 12 bases. V lost 5 bases, J lost 3 bases, and 7 bases stayed unmatched. CDR3 size: 16 residues. The germline gives CDR1 MNHEY, CDR2 SMNVEV (reference sequence). The CDR3 nucleotides are TGTGCCAGCAGTCCGTGGACTAGCGGGAAGGAAGAGACCCAGTACTTC. It encodes CASSPWTSGKEETQYF.

This sequence joins TRBV2 and TRBJ2-3, with D maybe TRBD2 (7 bases). Trimming stripped 3 bases from V and 9 bases from J, with 13 bases between. Germline V gene sequence: CDR1 SNHLY, CDR2 FYNNEI. The CDR3 sequence is 13 residues long. CDR3 amino acids: CASSDLEGGTQYF. CDR3 in DNA: TGTGCCAGCAGTGACCTAGAGGGGGGGACGCAGTATTTT.

The gene calls are TRBV4-3 and TRBJ2-7, with 9 nucleotides matching TRBD2. The germline V gene has CDR1 LGHNA and CDR2 YSLEER. The V segment lost 0 bases and the J segment 0 bases; nucleotides outside the gene matches: 6. The CDR3 extends over 17 amino acids. The DNA for the CDR3 is TGCGCCAGCAGCCAAGAATTCAGCGGGAGGCCCTCCTACGAGCAGTACTTC. Amino acids: CASSQEFSGRPSYEQYF.

This clone was observed a handful of times. V is TRBV10-3 and J is TRBJ1-2, with 10 bases that match TRBD1. Germline V gene data show CDR1 as ENHRY and CDR2 as SYGVKD. The CDR3 contains 17 residues. The trim removed 3 bases at V and 0 bases at J, leaving 7 bases unmatched. DNA of the CDR3: TGTGCCATCAGTGACCATCCGGGACAGGGGACTAACTATGGCTACACCTTC. Its translation is CAISDHPGQGTNYGYTF.

The chain joins TRBV5-6 to TRBJ2-7; 8 nucleotides agree with TRBD1. The length of the CDR3 is 15 residues. Germline CDR1 is SGHDT and CDR2 is YYEEEE. J lost 5 bases, V lost 3 bases, and 10 bases had no gene match. The CDR3 sequence is CASSSGGQGSHEQYF. CDR3 DNA sequence: TGTGCCAGCAGCTCTGGCGGACAGGGCTCTCACGAGCAGTACTTC.

The chain is built from TRBV7-2 and TRBJ1-1, with D unresolved. The CDR3 has 15 amino acids. Germline CDR1 SGHTA, CDR2 FQGNSA. V lost 2 bases and J lost 1, with 11 bases in between. The CDR3 nucleotides are TGTGCCAGCAGCTTAAAAGTCGGTCCGAACACTGAAGCTTTCTTT. It is translated as CASSLKVGPNTEAFF.

This chain uses TRBV7-2 with TRBJ2-1; TRBD2 matches 9 bases. The CDR3 runs to 18 residues. Germline trimming cut 2 bases from V and 4 bases from J; bases unmatched to any gene: 12. Germline V gives CDR1 SGHTA, CDR2 FQGNSA. CDR3 DNA sequence: TGTGCCAGCAGCTTACTGGCGGGAGGGCCGAGTTGGTACAATGAGCAGTTCTTC. Translation: CASSLLAGGPSWYNEQFF.

This clone was detected only a few times. J is TRBJ1-1 and V is TRBV28, with unresolved D. Germline V gives CDR1 MDHEN, CDR2 SYDVKM. The CDR3 is 13 amino acids. Trimming took 2 bases from V and 7 from J, leaving 11 bases between them. CDR3 in amino acids: CASSLALWSEAFF. CDR3 bases: TGTGCCAGCAGTTTAGCCTTGTGGAGTGAAGCTTTCTTT.

The chain employs TRBV6-6 and TRBJ2-7, with D perhaps matching TRBD1 (5 bases). V was cut by 4 bases and J by 0 bases, with 13 bases left in between. Germline V CDR1 and CDR2: MNHNY, SVGAGI (reference sequence). The CDR3 length is 15 residues. CDR3 protein: CASSLTDPSSYEQYF. The DNA of the CDR3 is TGTGCCAGCAGTTTGACAGACCCTAGCTCCTACGAGCAGTACTTC.

This chain links TRBV6-5 with TRBJ1-2, with TRBD1 identical over 7 bases. This CDR3 spans 14 amino acids. The V segment lost 5 bases and the J segment 5 bases; nucleotides outside the gene matches: 8. Germline assignment: CDR1 MNHEY and CDR2 SVGAGI. The DNA for the CDR3 is TGTGCCAGCAGTCGAACGCAGGGGGGATATGGCTACACCTTC. This gives the protein CASSRTQGGYGYTF.

This clone was counted once. The chain joins TRBV5-1 to TRBJ2-5; TRBD1 matches at 7 bases. CDR3 length equals 13 residues. The germline gives CDR1 SGHRS, CDR2 YFSETQ. The V segment lost 6 bases and the J segment 1 base; nucleotides outside the gene matches: 3. CDR3 DNA sequence: TGCGCCAGCACCGGACAGGTCCAAGAGACCCAGTACTTC. It encodes CASTGQVQETQYF. The variable domain in full, completed from reference TRBV5-1 and TRBJ2-5, reads KAGVTQTPRYLIKTRGQQVTLSCSPISGHRSVSWYQQTPGQGLQFLFEYFSETQRNKGNFPGRFSGRQFSNSRSEMNVSTLELGDSALYLCASTGQVQETQYFGPGTRLLVL.

The rearrangement links TRBV11-2 to TRBJ2-2, with D unresolved. The CDR3 is 14 residues long. Germline V gives CDR1 SGHAT, CDR2 FQNNGV. Trimming left V 0 bases short and J 6 bases short, with 8 bases between. CDR3 nucleotide sequence: TGTGCCAGCAGCTTAGACTATATCTCCGGGGAGCTGTTTTTT. This gives the protein CASSLDYISGELFF.

The rearrangement uses TRBV27 and TRBJ2-1; D is uncertain. V was pared by 6 bases and J by 3 bases, with 6 bases between. CDR3 size: 12 residues. Germline V gene sequence: CDR1 MNHEY, CDR2 SMNVEV (reference sequence). The CDR3 loop reads CASSLSYNEQFF. The CDR3 DNA reads TGTGCCAGCAGCCTCAGCTACAATGAGCAGTTCTTC.

The chain joins TRBV7-6 to TRBJ2-7; TRBD1 agrees at 8 bases. This CDR3 spans 15 amino acids. V gave up 3 bases and J gave up 4 bases; unmatched junction bases: 8. Germline V gene data show CDR1 as SGHVS and CDR2 as FNYEAQ. The CDR3 spells CASSFTGQAIYEQYF. In DNA form, the CDR3 reads TGTGCCAGCAGCTTTACGGGACAGGCTATATACGAGCAGTACTTC.

This CDR3 is CASSVATGGSYEQYF. CDR3 coding DNA: TGTGCCAGCAGCGTTGCGACAGGGGGATCCTACGAGCAGTACTTC. The chain has TRBV7-2 and TRBJ2-7; TRBD1 matches 9 bases. Germline V gene data show CDR1 as SGHTA and CDR2 as FQGNSA. The CDR3 totals 15 residues. J gave up 1 base and V 5 bases, and 6 bases lay outside the gene matches.

The chain uses TRBV29-1 and TRBJ2-1, with TRBD2 matching 9 bases. V shed 6 bases, J shed 3 bases, and the junction held 6 bases outside the gene matches. The length of the CDR3 is 14 residues. Germline CDR1 SQVTM, CDR2 ANQGSEA. Written as DNA, the CDR3 is TGCAGCGTGACCGGGACTAGCAGCTACAATGAGCAGTTCTTC. It is translated as CSVTGTSSYNEQFF.

V gene TRBV27 combines with J gene TRBJ1-1; no definite D call. The CDR3 runs to 13 residues. CDR1 MNHEY and CDR2 SMNVEV come from the germline V gene (reference sequence). V was shortened by 1 base and J by 1 base, with 4 bases between the two germline ends. For the CDR3, the DNA is TGTGCCAGCAGTTTATACGGGAACACTGAAGCTTTCTTT. It specifies CASSLYGNTEAFF.

This sequence joins TRBV4-3 and TRBJ1-4; maybe TRBD1 (5 bases). This CDR3 is built from 15 residues. Trimming removed 0 bases at V and 4 bases at J, with 9 bases between. Looked up from germline, CDR1 is LGHNA and CDR2 is YSLEER. The CDR3 spells CASSQEDQGNEKLFF. The CDR3 nucleotides read TGCGCCAGCAGCCAAGAGGACCAGGGTAATGAAAAACTGTTTTTT.

The chain uses TRBV11-3 and TRBJ2-1; D is possibly TRBD2 (5 bases). The V and J ends lost 5 bases and 0 bases respectively, with 11 bases between them. The CDR3 has 15 amino acids. Germline loops: CDR1 SGHNT, CDR2 YENEEA. The CDR3 loop reads CASSAEGSSYNEQFF. The DNA of the CDR3 is TGTGCCAGCAGCGCAGAAGGGAGCTCCTACAATGAGCAGTTCTTC.

This clone appeared a single time. The chain recombines TRBV10-3 with TRBJ2-7; D is perhaps TRBD1 (6 bases). CDR3 length: 15 amino acids. Deletions cut 7 bases from V and 3 bases from J, with 19 bases between. Germline CDR1 is ENHRY and CDR2 is SYGVKD. The CDR3 coding sequence is TGTGCCATCACCCCCGGCCAGGGGATAAGCTACGAGCAGTACTTC. Protein product: CAITPGQGISYEQYF.